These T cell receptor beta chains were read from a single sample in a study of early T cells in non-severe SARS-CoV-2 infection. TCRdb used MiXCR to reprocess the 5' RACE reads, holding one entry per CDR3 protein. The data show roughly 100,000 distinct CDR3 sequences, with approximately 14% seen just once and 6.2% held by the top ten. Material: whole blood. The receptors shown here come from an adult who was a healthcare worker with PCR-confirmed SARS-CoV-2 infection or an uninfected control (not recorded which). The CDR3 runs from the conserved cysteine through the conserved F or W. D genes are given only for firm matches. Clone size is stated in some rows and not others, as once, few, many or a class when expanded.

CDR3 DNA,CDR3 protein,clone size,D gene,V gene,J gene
TGCAGTGCTAGGCCACAGGGAGGGATCGCTGAAGCTTTCTTT,CSARPQGGIAEAFF,-,-,TRBV20-1,TRBJ1-1
TGTGCCAGCAGTTACCTCCGCAACTATGGCTACACCTTC,CASSYLRNYGYTF,-,-,TRBV12-3/TRBV12-4,TRBJ1-2
TGTGCCAGCAGCTGGGGGGGACTAGCGGACTTCAAAAACATTCAGTACTTC,CASSWGGLADFKNIQYF,many,TRBD2,TRBV7-2,TRBJ2-4
TGTGCCAGCAGTCCACAGGGCTACGAGCAGTACTTC,CASSPQGYEQYF,many,-,TRBV27,TRBJ2-7
TGCAGTGCTAGTAAGGGAAATGGCTACACCTTC,CSASKGNGYTF,few,-,TRBV20-1,TRBJ1-2
TGCGCCAGTAGCCAACGACAGTACAATGAGCAGTTCTTC,CASSQRQYNEQFF,-,-,TRBV4-3,TRBJ2-1
TGCAGTGCCGTACCCAGGGGAGTTTCCATCTATGGCTACACCTTC,CSAVPRGVSIYGYTF,-,-,TRBV20-1,TRBJ1-2
TGCAGCGTTGGCCGGGACTCCGGGGAGCAGTACTTC,CSVGRDSGEQYF,once,-,TRBV29-1,TRBJ2-7
TGCAGTGCCCGTCGTCCCCAGGCCGGGGAGCTGTTTTTT,CSARRPQAGELFF,many,-,TRBV20-1,TRBJ2-2
TGCGCCAGCAGATTACAGGGGTCGACCGGGGAGCTGTTTTTT,CASRLQGSTGELFF,-,TRBD1,TRBV5-1,TRBJ2-2
TGCAGCGTAGCCGGGAAGTCCTACATCTACAATGAGCAGTTCTTC,CSVAGKSYIYNEQFF,-,-,TRBV29-1,TRBJ2-1
TGCGCCAGCAGAACAGGGGTCCACGAGCAGTACTTC,CASRTGVHEQYF,many,TRBD1,TRBV5-1,TRBJ2-7
TGTGCCAGCAGCTCACTTACCGGGAGCTCGTTCGAGCAGTACTTC,CASSSLTGSSFEQYF,few,-,TRBV11-2,TRBJ2-7
TGTGCCAGCAGTGAATTCCCAGGGGAGTATGGGCCCAAAAACATTCAGTACTTC,CASSEFPGEYGPKNIQYF,many,-,TRBV2,TRBJ2-4
TGTGCCACCCGCCCCGGGACCCCTTCCTACAATGAGCAGTTCTTC,CATRPGTPSYNEQFF,-,-,TRBV19,TRBJ2-1
TGTGTCAGCAGAGTGGACTCGCAGGGGCAGTACTTC,CVSRVDSQGQYF,-,-,TRBV11-2,TRBJ2-7
TGCAGTGCTAGGGACGGGGACGGCTACACCTTC,CSARDGDGYTF,many,-,TRBV20-1,TRBJ1-2
TGTGCCAGCGGGGACTTACTGAACACTGAAGCTTTCTTT,CASGDLLNTEAFF,few,-,TRBV6-2/TRBV6-3,TRBJ1-1
TGTGCCAGCAGCTTAGAGCACACCGGGGAGCTGTTTTTT,CASSLEHTGELFF,-,-,TRBV7-9,TRBJ2-2